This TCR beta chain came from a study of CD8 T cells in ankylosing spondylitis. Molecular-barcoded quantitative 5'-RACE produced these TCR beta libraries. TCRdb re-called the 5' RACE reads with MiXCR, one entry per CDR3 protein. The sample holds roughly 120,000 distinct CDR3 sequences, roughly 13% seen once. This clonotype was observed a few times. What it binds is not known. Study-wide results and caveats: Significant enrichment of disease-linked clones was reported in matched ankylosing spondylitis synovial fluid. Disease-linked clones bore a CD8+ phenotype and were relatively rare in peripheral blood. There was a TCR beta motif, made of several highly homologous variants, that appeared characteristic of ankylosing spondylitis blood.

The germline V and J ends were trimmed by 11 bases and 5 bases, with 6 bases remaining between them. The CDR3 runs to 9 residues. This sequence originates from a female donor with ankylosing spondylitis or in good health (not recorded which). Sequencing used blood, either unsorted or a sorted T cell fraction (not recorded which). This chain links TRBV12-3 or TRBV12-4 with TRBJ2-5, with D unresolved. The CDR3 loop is CAPTETQYF. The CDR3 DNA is TGTGCCCCGACCGAGACCCAGTACTTC.